This T cell receptor delta chain was observed in a study of gamma-delta T cells after stem cell transplantation. V lost 3 bases to trimming and J lost 7 bases; unmatched junction nucleotides: 9. Germline assignment: CDR1 GEAIGNYY and CDR2 EKD. The CDR3 spans 15 residues. With CATT, TCRdb re-called clones from the RT-PCR reads. The table shows thousands of delta-chain clones, with 30% occurring only once. This clone counts as large (0.1 to 1%). Sample: gamma-delta T cells. This sequence joins TRDV2 and TRDJ1; 11 bases align to TRDD3. This TCR was recovered from a human donor. It is not recorded whose cells these are; they may come from a transplant donor. CDR3 loop: CACDPLVGDTGKLIF. The CDR3 coding sequence is TGTGCCTGTGACCCATTGGTGGGGGATACGGGTAAACTCATCTTT.